This paragraph covers one T cell receptor (beta chain) sequence. Its antigen has not been determined. One base away there is no much larger clone; base qualities are not given. The data belong to a study of blood T cell repertoires in COVID-19 (dated by TCRdb to 2018 to 2020). Regarding the research as a whole: Collaborator samples came from the United States, Italy and Spain and covered acute and convalescent phases of COVID-19. The prospective study material was composed of cDNA or gDNA derived from T cells, B-cell-depleted T cells, or PBMCs. Subjects who had been exposed to COVID-19, were actively infected with it, or had recovered from it provided the deeply sampled blood TCRbeta repertoires that made up the dataset. The repertoires were released in a freely available public database intended as a resource for research on the immune response to SARS-CoV-2. Samples were obtained from the ongoing ImmuneRACE study (first 160 participants) and from 1,254 subjects provided by 6 global collaborators. Nearly every sample came with metadata listing a de-identified subject ID, COVID-19 status, age in years and sex. Where available, HLA class I and class II types were obtained from metadata supplied by the sample provider rather than from assay-based typing. Study-wide conclusions, independent of this receptor: The quantity of clinical and demographic metadata differed by source and by participant and was supplied without curation.

TCRbeta CDR3 regions were amplified from genomic DNA using the immunoSEQ Assay, a bias-controlled multiplex PCR. In the paper's pipeline: The number of nucleated cells in each sample was estimated by amplification of reference gene primers within the assay. To quantify the absolute abundance of each unique TCRbeta CDR3 rearrangement, sequence reads were collapsed and filtered. For each sample, productive Simpson clonality was calculated as the square root of Simpson's diversity index over productive rearrangements. The clones in this table, taken by TCRdb from immuneACCESS, are in-frame only. Not every clone is retained; where verified, under half of the shortfall comes from an unresolved V gene, and the cause of the rest is unknown. D and trimming come from the DNA, and the V and J calls and clone size come from that table. The sample table shows fewer than 250,000 clones, and roughly 83% are seen once. Of the sample, just under 7.5% is held by the ten largest clones.

Collaborating institutions collected whole blood in K2EDTA tubes following their own protocols. For TCRbeta analysis, collaborators shipped samples in one of three forms: frozen whole blood, isolated PBMCs, or DNA extracted from either of those sample types. Reading from cysteine to phenylalanine, the CDR3 counts 17 amino acids. The kept DNA is CDR3 alone, 51 bases in frame from the first base. The TCR originated in a woman aged 50 to 60 with acute or convalescent COVID-19. The chain uses TRBV21-1 and TRBJ1-2. TRBV21-1 is noted as a pseudogene. Sequenced material: peripheral blood. The CDR3 protein: CASSKMSSAPPNYGYTF. The DNA sequence reads TGTGCCAGCAGCAAAATGTCCTCCGCGCCTCCCAACTATGGCTACACCTTC.